A single T cell receptor beta chain is shown here with its context. These data come from a study of response to subunit inactivated influenza vaccine. The V and J ends lost 2 bases and 2 bases respectively, with 15 bases between them. The CDR3 totals 16 residues. CDR1 and CDR2 from the germline V gene are SGHTA and FQGNSA. In TCRdb, the RT-PCR reads were re-called with MiXCR into one record per CDR3 protein. The sample has roughly 190,000 distinct CDR3 sequences, 10% to 15% seen once; the top ten hold 25% to 35%. This sample was shared with a second study, whose subject was T cells expressing NK-cell markers. This second study notes: 5'RACE template switching with UMIs generated TCR beta cDNA. In the group of eight sequenced donors, seven were HCMV-seropositive and one was seronegative. CD8+ T cells in over five donors included dominant NKG2C+ clonotypes at roughly 1.0-8%. The same clonotypes also predominated in the CD3+CD56-NKG2C+ fraction of four donors. HCMV specificity of the expanded NKG2C+ T cell clones stayed unclear.

The starting material was CD8+ T cells sorted from PBMCs, obtained roughly 12 days after vaccination. The chain combines TRBV7-2 with TRBJ2-5; D gene uncertain. This receptor was identified in a man in his fifties who received an inactivated influenza vaccine. The CDR3 sequence is CASSLSLGRIQETQYF. The CDR3 DNA sequence: TGTGCCAGCAGCTTAAGCCTCGGCAGGATACAAGAGACCCAGTACTTC.